This T cell receptor beta chain was identified during a study of blood T cell repertoires in COVID-19. The germline gives CDR1 SGDLS, CDR2 YYNGEE. The CDR3 covers 15 residues. V was clipped by 4 bases and J by 0 bases, with 10 bases between them. Methods used by the authors: The assay estimated nucleated cells by amplifying reference gene primers. This table comes from immunoSEQ multiplex PCR, and its TCRdb copy is limited to in-frame clones, with some not included. D and trimming were read from the DNA, whereas the V and J calls and clone size are those reported in that table. Of about 83,000 clones listed, roughly nine tenths are singletons.

The sequence derives from a man aged 60 to 69 with acute or convalescent COVID-19. The specimen sequenced was peripheral blood. The rearrangement uses TRBV9 and TRBJ2-2; D perhaps matches TRBD1 (5 bases). This chain's CDR3 is CASSPRASNTGELFF. Written as DNA, the CDR3 is TGTGCCAGCAGCCCCAGGGCCTCGAACACCGGGGAGCTGTTTTTT.